A single sample gave rise to the 10 T cell receptor beta chains below, sequenced in a study of cytomegalovirus exposure and HLA in healthy donors. Primers included in the PCR were 60 Vbeta and 13 Jbeta primers. Some clones are missing from TCRdb's copy, which holds only in-frame ones; the method was immunoSEQ multiplex PCR. The sample has tens of thousands of clones; the top ten hold 1% to 1.5%. Sequenced: PBMCs. These receptors all stem from a man under 40 in good health and CMV-seronegative.

The genes are TRBV6-1 and TRBJ1-6, with 7 bases that match TRBD1. Germline CDR1 reads MNHNS; CDR2 reads SASEGT. The CDR3 consists of 17 residues. J lost 5 bases, V lost 1 base, and 8 bases had no gene match. The CDR3 here is CASSEVVTGWDNSPLHF. The DNA for the CDR3 is TGTGCCAGCAGTGAAGTTGTGACAGGGTGGGATAATTCACCCCTCCACTTT.

V gene TRBV19 combines with J gene TRBJ1-2; D is unclear. Germline CDR1 is LNHDA and CDR2 is SQIVND (reference sequence). The CDR3 has 13 residues. With 1 base removed from V and 1 base from J, the gap between germline ends came to 4 bases. The CDR3 coding sequence is TGTGCCAGTAGTATAGGGCATAACTATGGCTACACCTTC. This gives the protein CASSIGHNYGYTF.

The chain joins TRBV30 to TRBJ1-1; no clear D. The CDR3 has 12 residues. Germline CDR1 GTSNPN, CDR2 SVGIG (reference sequence). The V end lost 2 bases, the J end lost 4 bases, and 8 bases lay between the germline ends. The CDR3: CAWSPGFTEAFF. CDR3 nucleotide sequence: TGTGCCTGGAGTCCAGGTTTCACTGAAGCTTTCTTT.

As regards this clone: An end of the junction does not agree with germline; a read error may underlie this. The V call is TRBV18, the J call TRBJ2-5; the D call may be TRBD1 or TRBD2 (5 bases each). Germline V gene data show CDR1 as KGHSH and CDR2 as LQKENI. This CDR3 spans 14 amino acids. The CDR3 loop is CASSPRGSTETQYF. The CDR3 coding sequence is TGTGCCAGCTCCCCACGGGGCTCAACAGAGACCCAGTACTTC.

This rearrangement joins TRBV7-9 to TRBJ1-1; D may be TRBD1 (6 bases). The CDR3 covers 16 residues. Trimming left V 1 base short and J 1 base short, with 13 bases between. CDR1 SEHNR and CDR2 FQNEAQ come from the germline V gene (reference sequence). CDR3 bases: TGTGCCAGCAGCTTAGGGCAGGGGAGTGGGAACACTGAAGCTTTCTTT. It codes for CASSLGQGSGNTEAFF. Full variable domain (rest looked up from reference TRBV7-9 and TRBJ1-1): DTGVSQNPRHKITKRGQNVTFRCDPISEHNRLYWYRQTLGQGPEFLTYFQNEAQLEKSRLLSDRFSAERPKGSFSTLEIQRTEQGDSAMYLCASSLGQGSGNTEAFFGQGTRLTVV.

This chain uses TRBV30 with TRBJ1-2; D is possibly TRBD1 (6 bases). This CDR3 spans 14 amino acids. Germline V gives CDR1 GTSNPN, CDR2 SVGIG (reference sequence). V was trimmed by 2 bases and J by 2 bases, leaving 12 bases between them. DNA for the CDR3: TGTGCCTGGAGTTACAGGGAGGGGAACTATGGCTACACCTTC. Amino acids: CAWSYREGNYGYTF.

V usage is TRBV6-4 and J usage is TRBJ2-5; 7 bases line up with TRBD1. This CDR3 is 12 amino acids long. The trim removed 6 bases at V and 4 bases at J, leaving 2 bases unmatched. The germline CDR1 and CDR2 sequences are MRHNA and SNTAGT. CDR3 in DNA: TGTGCCAGCAGGACAGGGAGAGAGACCCAGTACTTC. This gives the protein CASRTGRETQYF.

For the CDR3, the DNA is TGTGCCAGCAGCTTAGCAGGCGGGTTGTCTGGAAACACCATATATTTT. Its translation is CASSLAGGLSGNTIYF. V usage is TRBV11-2 and J usage is TRBJ1-3; D is uncertain. Between the trimmed V and J ends, which lost 1 base and 1 base, there was a span of 11 bases. Per germline, CDR1 SGHAT and CDR2 FQNNGV. The CDR3 sequence is 16 residues long.

The chain recombines TRBV4-3 with TRBJ2-7, with TRBD2 matching over 13 bases. This CDR3 comprises 18 residues. V was pared by 4 bases and J by 4 bases, with 13 bases of the junction left unmatched. CDR1 and CDR2 (germline): LGHNA, YSLEER. Written as DNA, the CDR3 is TGCGCCAGCAGCCTATACCCGAGGACTAGCGGGGGACTTTACGAGCAGTACTTC. Its protein product is CASSLYPRTSGGLYEQYF.

The CDR3, as DNA: TGTGCCAGTAGTCCCCGGCAGGGTTGGAACACTGAAGCTTTCTTT. This sequence encodes CASSPRQGWNTEAFF. This sequence joins TRBV19 and TRBJ1-1; tentatively, D is TRBD1 (5 bases). The CDR3 runs 15 residues. Germline V gene data show CDR1 as LNHDA and CDR2 as SQIVND (reference sequence). V shed 5 bases and J shed 1 base, with 14 bases lying between them. Drawing the rest from reference TRBV19 and TRBJ1-1, the complete variable domain is DGGITQSPKYLFRKEGQNVTLSCEQNLNHDAMYWYRQDPGQGLRLIYYSQIVNDFQKGDIAEGYSVSREKKESFPLTVTSAQKNPTAFYLCASSPRQGWNTEAFFGQGTRLTVV.